Following are 16 T cell receptor beta chains from one sample sequenced in a study of blood T cell repertoires in COVID-19. Repertoires were generated with immunoSEQ multiplex PCR, while TCRdb's copy carries only in-frame clones and drops some. The table shows some 190,000 clones, with about 80% occurring only once. Sequences were obtained from PBMCs or T cells enriched from blood (not recorded which). The origin of the receptors is a man in his sixties who had been exposed to COVID-19.

The chain uses TRBV9 and TRBJ1-1, with D possibly being TRBD1 (5 bases). CDR3 length equals 14 residues. The V end lost 5 bases, the J end lost 0 bases, and 11 bases lay between the germline ends. Germline CDR1 SGDLS, CDR2 YYNGEE. The CDR3 coding sequence is TGTGCCAGCAGTGAACAGGTTTTGAACACTGAAGCTTTCTTT. It is translated as CASSEQVLNTEAFF.

The table lists this clone with a few counts. This chain links TRBV6-5 with TRBJ1-1; 8 bases map to TRBD1. Per the germline V gene, CDR1 is MNHEY and CDR2 is SVGAGI. The V gene end was trimmed by 10 bases and the J gene end by 6 bases; junction bases not matched to a gene: 4. CDR3 length: 11 residues. The CDR3 protein is CATIQGAEAFF. The CDR3 bases are TGTGCCACCATACAGGGGGCTGAAGCTTTCTTT.

This sequence joins TRBV30 and TRBJ1-2; D may be TRBD1 (6 bases). Germline-derived CDR1 and CDR2 are GTSNPN and SVGIG (reference sequence). This CDR3 spans 13 amino acids. V lost 0 bases, J lost 7 bases, and 12 bases lay in between. In nucleotides, the CDR3 is TGTGCCTGGAGTGTACAGGGAGGGGGTGGCTACACCTTC. Translated, it gives CAWSVQGGGGYTF.

This clone was detected once. The chain carries TRBV29-1 and TRBJ1-2; 12 bases align to TRBD1. The CDR3 is 17 amino acids. Germline trimming cut 2 bases from V and 1 base from J; bases unmatched to any gene: 8. Germline CDR1 is SQVTM and CDR2 is ANQGSEA. CDR3 protein: CSVELRDRGQDNYGYTF. The CDR3 DNA sequence: TGCAGCGTTGAACTCCGGGACAGGGGGCAAGATAACTATGGCTACACCTTC. The full variable domain, in which reference TRBV29-1 and TRBJ1-2 provide the parts outside the CDR3, is SAVISQKPSRDICQRGTSLTIQCQVDSQVTMMFWYRQQPGQSLTLIATANQGSEATYESGFVIDKFPISRPNLTFSTLTVSNMSPEDSSIYLCSVELRDRGQDNYGYTFGSGTRLTVV.

The chain is built from TRBV7-2 and TRBJ2-7, with D possibly being TRBD2 (6 bases). Trimming removed 3 bases at V and 4 bases at J, with 22 bases between. Germline CDR1 is SGHTA and CDR2 is FQGNSA. The CDR3 sequence is 17 residues long. CDR3 in amino acids: CASSFSGGMVGGYEQYF. DNA of the CDR3: TGTGCCAGCAGCTTTTCTGGAGGGATGGTGGGGGGTTACGAGCAGTACTTC.

The rearrangement joins TRBV6-1 to TRBJ2-1, with D maybe TRBD1 (5 bases). Germline V CDR1 and CDR2: MNHNS, SASEGT. V lost 1 base to trimming and J lost 8 bases, with 9 bases between them. This CDR3 has 13 residues. The CDR3, as DNA: TGTGCCAGCAGTGAAGTTAGGGGTTATGAGCAGTTCTTC. It translates to CASSEVRGYEQFF.

This clone was found a few times. The chain employs TRBV2 and TRBJ1-5, with D hard to call. V was shortened by 2 bases and J by 4 bases, with 9 bases between the two germline ends. The CDR3 length is 14 residues. The V gene's germline CDR1 is SNHLY and CDR2 FYNNEI. CDR3 amino acids: CASSEMAVNQPQHF. The CDR3 DNA reads as TGTGCCAGCAGTGAAATGGCAGTTAATCAGCCCCAGCATTTT.

This clone appeared a single time. The chain is built from TRBV5-1 and TRBJ2-7, with 8 nucleotides matching TRBD1. The CDR3 sequence is 14 residues long. V shed 0 bases and J 6 bases; nucleotides not matched to a gene: 5. The germline CDR1 and CDR2 sequences are SGHRS and YFSETQ. The CDR3 nucleotides are TGCGCCAGCAGCTTGGGGGCAGGGGGCTTCGAGCAGTACTTC. Translated, it gives CASSLGAGGFEQYF.

This clone was recorded at least ten times. The chain has TRBV27 and TRBJ1-4; no definite D call. The germline CDR1 and CDR2 sequences are MNHEY and SMNVEV (reference sequence). This CDR3 has 14 residues. V lost 0 bases and J lost 7, with 9 bases in between. The chain's CDR3 is CASSLSLVSEKLFF. CDR3 nucleotide sequence: TGTGCCAGCAGTTTATCGTTGGTCAGTGAAAAACTGTTTTTT.

This rearrangement joins TRBV5-5 to TRBJ2-3, with D unclear. Germline CDR1 reads SGHKS; CDR2 reads YYEKEE (reference sequence). CDR3 length: 15 residues. Trimming cost V 0 bases and J 0 bases, with 8 bases left between them. The CDR3 bases are TGTGCCAGCAGCTTGGCTGGCGGAAGCACAGATACGCAGTATTTT. It specifies CASSLAGGSTDTQYF.

The chain uses TRBV11-3 and TRBJ1-1; perhaps TRBD1 as D (5 bases). The V gene lost 0 bases and the J gene lost 7 bases, with 15 bases spanning the gap. The CDR3 spans 15 residues. Looked up from germline, CDR1 is SGHNT and CDR2 is YENEEA. The CDR3 DNA sequence: TGTGCCAGCAGCTTAGATCCCGGACACGGGAGTGAAGCTTTCTTT. Its protein is CASSLDPGHGSEAFF.

V usage is TRBV9 and J usage is TRBJ2-1; 7 nucleotides match TRBD2. The CDR3 length is 20 residues. After removal of 3 bases from V and 4 bases from J, the junction contained 22 bases not matched to a gene. Germline-derived CDR1 and CDR2 are SGDLS and YYNGEE. The CDR3 coding sequence is TGTGCCAGCAGCGATAGTTGGCGGGAGTCCAGGTCCCCGGGGTACAATGAGCAGTTCTTC. Amino acids: CASSDSWRESRSPGYNEQFF. Full variable domain (rest looked up from reference TRBV9 and TRBJ2-1): DSGVTQTPKHLITATGQRVTLRCSPRSGDLSVYWYQQSLDQGLQFLIQYYNGEERAKGNILERFSAQQFPDLHSELNLSSLELGDSALYFCASSDSWRESRSPGYNEQFFGPGTRLTVL.

The chain employs TRBV19 and TRBJ2-1; TRBD2 aligns across 10 bases. There are 15 residues in the CDR3. Germline-derived CDR1 and CDR2 are LNHDA and SQIVND (reference sequence). Trimming removed 6 bases from V and 3 bases from J; junction bases left unmatched: 5. The DNA for the CDR3 is TGTGCCAGTAGCCAGATAGCGGGAGGCTACAATGAGCAGTTCTTC. Residues: CASSQIAGGYNEQFF. Combining the CDR3 with reference TRBV19 and TRBJ2-1 gives the whole variable domain DGGITQSPKYLFRKEGQNVTLSCEQNLNHDAMYWYRQDPGQGLRLIYYSQIVNDFQKGDIAEGYSVSREKKESFPLTVTSAQKNPTAFYLCASSQIAGGYNEQFFGPGTRLTVL.

V usage is TRBV27 and J usage is TRBJ2-7; tentative D call: TRBD2 (7 bases). The CDR3 spans 13 residues. V lost 2 bases and J 7 bases, leaving 12 bases between the germline ends. Germline-derived CDR1 and CDR2 are MNHEY and SMNVEV (reference sequence). CDR3 sequence (DNA): TGTGCCAGCAGTTTAGCGGGGGCGTCGGAGCAGTACTTC. Residues: CASSLAGASEQYF.

The chain recombines TRBV20-1 with TRBJ2-5; 7 bases align to TRBD2. The CDR3 has 15 amino acids. Germline assignment: CDR1 DFQATT and CDR2 SNEGSKA (reference sequence). V lost 3 bases, J lost 7 bases, and 14 bases stayed unmatched. DNA of the CDR3: TGCAGTGCTAGTTTGAGTGGGAGGGCCTCGGGGACCCAGTACTTC. Residues: CSASLSGRASGTQYF.

The rearrangement joins TRBV30 to TRBJ1-2, with 7 bases matching TRBD1. This CDR3 region has 22 residues. CDR1 is GTSNPN, CDR2 SVGIG, per germline (reference sequence). The J segment lost 0 bases and the V segment lost 8 bases, leaving 33 bases of the junction unmatched. The CDR3 region has the DNA TGTGCCGGTTATTTTCCGACCAGGGGGTCCCCGGGACCGCCGCCTACTAACTATGGCTACACCTTC. Its protein product is CAGYFPTRGSPGPPPTNYGYTF.